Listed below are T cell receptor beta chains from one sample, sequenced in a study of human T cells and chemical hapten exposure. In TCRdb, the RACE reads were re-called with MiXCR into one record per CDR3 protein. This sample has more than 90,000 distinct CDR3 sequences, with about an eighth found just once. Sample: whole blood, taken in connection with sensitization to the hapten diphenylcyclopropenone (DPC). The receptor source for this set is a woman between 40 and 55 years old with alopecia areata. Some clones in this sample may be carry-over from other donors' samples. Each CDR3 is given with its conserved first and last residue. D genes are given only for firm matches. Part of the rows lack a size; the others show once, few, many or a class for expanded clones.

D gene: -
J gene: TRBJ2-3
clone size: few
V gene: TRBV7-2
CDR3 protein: CASSFRPSDTQYF
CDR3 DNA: TGTGCCAGCAGCTTCAGACCCTCAGATACGCAGTATTTT

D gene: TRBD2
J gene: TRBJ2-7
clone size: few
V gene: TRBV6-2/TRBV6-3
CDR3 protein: CASRRSSGSRYEQYF
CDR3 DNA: TGTGCCAGCAGGCGCTCTAGCGGGAGCCGCTACGAGCAGTACTTC

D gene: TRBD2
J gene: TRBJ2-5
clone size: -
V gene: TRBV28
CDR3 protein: CASSLWGLAGGSVETQYF
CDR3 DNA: TGTGCCAGCAGTTTATGGGGACTAGCGGGAGGTTCGGTGGAGACCCAGTACTTC

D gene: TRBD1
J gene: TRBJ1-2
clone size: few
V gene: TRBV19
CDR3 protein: CASSPSGTGGKYDYTF
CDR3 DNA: TGTGCCAGTAGTCCTTCCGGGACAGGGGGCAAATATGACTACACCTTC

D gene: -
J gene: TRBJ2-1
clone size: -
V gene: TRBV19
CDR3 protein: CASSRADAYNEQFF
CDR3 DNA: TGTGCCAGTTCTAGGGCGGACGCCTACAATGAGCAGTTCTTC

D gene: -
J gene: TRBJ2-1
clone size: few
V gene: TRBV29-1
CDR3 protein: CSVGEASSYNEQFF
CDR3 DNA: TGCAGCGTTGGGGAGGCTAGCTCCTACAATGAGCAGTTCTTC

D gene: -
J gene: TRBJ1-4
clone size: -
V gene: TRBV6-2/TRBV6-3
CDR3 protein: CASSPHPGVEGEKLFF
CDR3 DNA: TGTGCCAGCAGCCCCCATCCAGGGGTGGAAGGAGAAAAACTGTTTTTT

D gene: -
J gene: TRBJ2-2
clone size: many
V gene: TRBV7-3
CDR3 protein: CASSSGRRNTGELFF
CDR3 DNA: TGTGCCAGCAGCTCAGGGAGGAGAAACACCGGGGAGCTGTTTTTT

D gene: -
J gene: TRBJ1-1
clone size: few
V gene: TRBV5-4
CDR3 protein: CASSLPVMTEAFF
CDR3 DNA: TGTGCCAGCAGCTTGCCGGTAATGACTGAAGCTTTCTTT

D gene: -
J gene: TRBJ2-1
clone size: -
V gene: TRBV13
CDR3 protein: CASSLGYLGTVHEQFF
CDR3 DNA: TGTGCCAGCAGCTTAGGGTATTTGGGGACTGTTCATGAGCAGTTCTTC

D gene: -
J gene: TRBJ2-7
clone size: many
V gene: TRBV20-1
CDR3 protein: CSARDPRMGDPYEQYF
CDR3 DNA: TGCAGTGCTAGAGACCCCCGCATGGGGGATCCCTACGAGCAGTACTTC

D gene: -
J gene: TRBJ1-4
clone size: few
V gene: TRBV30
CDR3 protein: CAWSFQRGWTNEKLFF
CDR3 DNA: TGTGCCTGGAGTTTTCAGAGAGGGTGGACTAATGAAAAACTGTTTTTT

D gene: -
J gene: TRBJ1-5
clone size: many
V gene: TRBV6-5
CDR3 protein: CASRLDGNQPQHF
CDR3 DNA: TGTGCCAGCAGACTCGACGGTAATCAGCCCCAGCATTTT

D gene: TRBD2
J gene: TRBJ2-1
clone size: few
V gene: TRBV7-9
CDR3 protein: CASSFGGGNEQFF
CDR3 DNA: TGTGCCAGCAGTTTTGGCGGGGGGAATGAGCAGTTCTTC

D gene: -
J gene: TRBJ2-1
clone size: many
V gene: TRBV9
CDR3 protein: CASSATTPPADNEQFF
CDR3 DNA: TGTGCCAGCAGCGCAACCACCCCCCCTGCCGACAATGAGCAGTTCTTC

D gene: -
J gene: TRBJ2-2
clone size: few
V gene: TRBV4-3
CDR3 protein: CASSLSSGPGGGEPFF
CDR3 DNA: TGCGCCAGCAGCCTGTCCTCGGGTCCGGGCGGCGGGGAGCCGTTTTTT

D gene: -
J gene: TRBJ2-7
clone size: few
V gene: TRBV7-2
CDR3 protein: CASSLDRSASYEQYF
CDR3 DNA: TGTGCCAGCAGCTTAGACAGGTCCGCTTCCTACGAGCAGTACTTC

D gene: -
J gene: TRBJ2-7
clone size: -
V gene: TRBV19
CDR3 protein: CASSTRGLGGEQYF
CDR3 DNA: TGTGCCAGTAGTACCCGGGGCCTCGGGGGCGAGCAGTACTTC

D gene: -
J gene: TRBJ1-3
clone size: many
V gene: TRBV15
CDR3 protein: CATSRGTGNTIYF
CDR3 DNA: TGTGCCACCAGCAGAGGAACTGGAAACACCATATATTTT

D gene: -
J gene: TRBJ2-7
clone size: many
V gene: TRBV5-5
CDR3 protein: CASSLGGKYEQYF
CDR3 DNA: TGTGCCAGCAGCTTGGGGGGGAAGTACGAGCAGTACTTC

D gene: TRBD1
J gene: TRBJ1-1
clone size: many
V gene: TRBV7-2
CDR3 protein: CASSRDRGSEAFF
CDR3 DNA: TGTGCCAGCAGCCGGGACAGGGGATCTGAAGCTTTCTTT

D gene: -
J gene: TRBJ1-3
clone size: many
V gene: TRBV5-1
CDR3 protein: CASGLSSGNTIYF
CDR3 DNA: TGCGCCAGCGGACTGAGCTCTGGAAACACCATATATTTT

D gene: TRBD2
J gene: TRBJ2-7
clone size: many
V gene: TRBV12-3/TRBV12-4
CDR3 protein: CASSTSGGDSYEQYF
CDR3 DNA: TGTGCCAGCAGTACTAGCGGGGGTGACTCCTACGAGCAGTACTTC

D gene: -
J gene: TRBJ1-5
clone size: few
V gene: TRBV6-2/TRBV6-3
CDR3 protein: CASSAGGDWRVQPQHF
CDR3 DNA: TGTGCCAGCAGTGCTGGGGGCGATTGGAGGGTTCAGCCCCAGCATTTT

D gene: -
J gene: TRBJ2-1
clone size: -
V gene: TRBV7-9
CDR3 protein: CASSLAGDLEQFF
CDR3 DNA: TGTGCCAGCAGCTTAGCAGGGGACTTAGAGCAGTTCTTC

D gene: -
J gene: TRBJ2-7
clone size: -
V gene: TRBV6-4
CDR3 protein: CASPMTGTRNTYEQYF
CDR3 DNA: TGTGCCAGCCCCATGACCGGGACACGAAATACATACGAGCAGTACTTC

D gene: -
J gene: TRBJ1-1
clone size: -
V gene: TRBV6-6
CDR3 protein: CASSPDSRGAFF
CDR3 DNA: TGTGCCAGCAGCCCAGATAGCCGGGGAGCTTTCTTT

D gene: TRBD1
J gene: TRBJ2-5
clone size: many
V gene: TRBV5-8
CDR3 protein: CASSAGTGKETQYF
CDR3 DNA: TGTGCCAGCAGCGCCGGGACAGGGAAAGAGACCCAGTACTTC

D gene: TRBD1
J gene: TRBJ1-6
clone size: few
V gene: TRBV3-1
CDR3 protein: CASREYRGSVNSPLHF
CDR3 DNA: TGTGCCAGCAGGGAGTACAGGGGAAGTGTAAATTCACCCCTCCACTTT

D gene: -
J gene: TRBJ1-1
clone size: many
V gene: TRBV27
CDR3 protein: CASSLRKPGDEAFF
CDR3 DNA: TGTGCCAGCAGTTTAAGAAAGCCGGGGGATGAAGCTTTCTTT

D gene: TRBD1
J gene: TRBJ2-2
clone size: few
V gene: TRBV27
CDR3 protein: CASSPQGANTGELFF
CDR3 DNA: TGTGCCAGCAGTCCCCAGGGGGCTAACACCGGGGAGCTGTTTTTT

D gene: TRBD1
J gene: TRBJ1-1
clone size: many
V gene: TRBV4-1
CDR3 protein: CASSQAYRGRTEAFF
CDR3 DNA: TGCGCCAGCAGCCAAGCTTACAGGGGGCGGACTGAAGCTTTCTTT

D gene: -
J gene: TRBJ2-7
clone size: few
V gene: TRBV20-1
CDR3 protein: CSVTGDGLEQYF
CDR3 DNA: TGCAGCGTTACGGGAGACGGTCTCGAGCAGTACTTC

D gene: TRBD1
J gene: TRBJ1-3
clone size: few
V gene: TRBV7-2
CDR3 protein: CASRSTGGNSENTIYF
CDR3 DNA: TGTGCCAGCAGGTCTACAGGGGGCAACTCTGAAAACACCATATATTTT

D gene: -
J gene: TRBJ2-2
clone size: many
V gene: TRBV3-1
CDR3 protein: CASSQGNTGLYTGELFF
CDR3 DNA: TGTGCCAGCAGCCAAGGCAACACGGGACTCTACACCGGGGAGCTGTTTTTT

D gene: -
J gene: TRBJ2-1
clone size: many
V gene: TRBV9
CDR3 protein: CASSVEIDNEQFF
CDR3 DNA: TGTGCCAGCAGCGTAGAGATCGACAATGAGCAGTTCTTC

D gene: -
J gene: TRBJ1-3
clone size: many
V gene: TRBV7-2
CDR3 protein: CASSLGGAASGNTIYF
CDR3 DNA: TGTGCCAGCAGCTTAGGAGGGGCTGCCTCTGGAAACACCATATATTTT

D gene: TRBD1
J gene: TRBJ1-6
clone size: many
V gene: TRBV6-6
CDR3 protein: CASSYLGGAYNSPLHF
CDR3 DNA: TGTGCCAGCAGTTACTTAGGGGGCGCATATAATTCACCCCTCCACTTT

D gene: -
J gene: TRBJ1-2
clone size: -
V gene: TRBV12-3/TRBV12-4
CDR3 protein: CASSFGRADGYTF
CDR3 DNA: TGTGCCAGCAGTTTTGGGAGGGCGGATGGCTACACCTTC

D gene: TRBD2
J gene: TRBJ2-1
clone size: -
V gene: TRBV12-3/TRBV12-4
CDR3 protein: CASSPTSGGAGGHNEQFF
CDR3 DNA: TGTGCCAGCAGCCCCACTAGCGGGGGGGCGGGGGGCCACAATGAGCAGTTCTTC

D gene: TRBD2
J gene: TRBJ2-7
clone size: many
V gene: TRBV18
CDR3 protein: CASSLLAGGQDEQYF
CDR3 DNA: TGTGCCAGCTCACTACTAGCGGGAGGGCAGGACGAGCAGTACTTC

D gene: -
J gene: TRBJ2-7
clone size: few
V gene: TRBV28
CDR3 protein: CASSLERQRSYEQYF
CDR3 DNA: TGTGCCAGCAGTTTAGAACGCCAGCGTAGCTACGAGCAGTACTTC

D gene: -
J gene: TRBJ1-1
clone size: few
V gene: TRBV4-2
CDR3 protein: CASSQIGNEAFF
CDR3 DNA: TGTGCCAGCAGCCAAATCGGCAACGAAGCTTTCTTT

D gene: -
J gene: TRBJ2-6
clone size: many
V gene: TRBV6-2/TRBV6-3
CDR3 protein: CASSHQGGPSLANVLTF
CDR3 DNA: TGTGCCAGCAGCCACCAAGGGGGGCCCTCTCTGGCCAACGTCCTGACTTTC

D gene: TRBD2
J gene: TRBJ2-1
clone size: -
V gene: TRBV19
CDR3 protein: CASSITLAGGWNEQFF
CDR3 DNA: TGTGCCAGTAGTATTACCCTAGCGGGGGGCTGGAATGAGCAGTTCTTC

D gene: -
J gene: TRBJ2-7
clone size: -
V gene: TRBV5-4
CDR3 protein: CASSSPRDRSSYEQYF
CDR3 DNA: TGTGCCAGCAGCTCCCCGCGGGACAGAAGCTCCTACGAGCAGTACTTC

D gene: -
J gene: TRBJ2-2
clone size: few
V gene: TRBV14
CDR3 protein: CASSQDIKPGWANTGELFF
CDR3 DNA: TGTGCCAGCAGCCAAGATATTAAGCCAGGATGGGCGAACACCGGGGAGCTGTTTTTT